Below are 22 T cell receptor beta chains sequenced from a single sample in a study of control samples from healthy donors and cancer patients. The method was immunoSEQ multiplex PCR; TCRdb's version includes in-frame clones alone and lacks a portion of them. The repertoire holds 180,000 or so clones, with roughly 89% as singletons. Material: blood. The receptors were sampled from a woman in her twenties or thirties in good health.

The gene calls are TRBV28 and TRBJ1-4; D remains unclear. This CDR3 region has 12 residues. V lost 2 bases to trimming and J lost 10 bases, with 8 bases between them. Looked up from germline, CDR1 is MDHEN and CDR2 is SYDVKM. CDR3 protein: CASSLLNGKLFF. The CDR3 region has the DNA TGTGCCAGCAGTTTACTAAACGGAAAACTGTTTTTT.

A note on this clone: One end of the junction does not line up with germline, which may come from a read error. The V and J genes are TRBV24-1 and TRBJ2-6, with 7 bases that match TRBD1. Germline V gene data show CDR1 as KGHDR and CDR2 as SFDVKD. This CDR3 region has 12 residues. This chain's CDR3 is CATSAGGNVLTF. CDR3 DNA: TGTGCCACCAGTGCAGGGGGCAACGTCCTGACTTTC.

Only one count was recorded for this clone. The CDR3 DNA sequence: TGTGCCAGCAGCTTAAATATCAATGAGCAGTTCTTC. It codes for CASSLNINEQFF. This sequence joins TRBV11-1 and TRBJ2-1; D call uncertain. The CDR3 is 12 residues long. Germline CDR1 is SGHAT and CDR2 is FQDESV (reference sequence). Trimming took 2 bases from V and 6 from J, leaving 5 bases between them.

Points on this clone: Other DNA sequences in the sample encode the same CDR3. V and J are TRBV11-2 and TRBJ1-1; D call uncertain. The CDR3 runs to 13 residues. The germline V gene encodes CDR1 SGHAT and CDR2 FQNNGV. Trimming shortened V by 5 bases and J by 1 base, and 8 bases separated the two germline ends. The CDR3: CASSPGGNTEAFF. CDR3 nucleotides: TGTGCCAGCAGCCCCGGCGGGAACACTGAAGCTTTCTTT.

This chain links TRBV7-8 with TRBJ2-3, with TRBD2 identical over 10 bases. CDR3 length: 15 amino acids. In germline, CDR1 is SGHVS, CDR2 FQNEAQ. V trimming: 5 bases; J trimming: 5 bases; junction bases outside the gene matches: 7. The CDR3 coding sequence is TGTGCCAGCAGCCTGAGGCTAGCGGGAGTAGATACGCAGTATTTT. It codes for CASSLRLAGVDTQYF.

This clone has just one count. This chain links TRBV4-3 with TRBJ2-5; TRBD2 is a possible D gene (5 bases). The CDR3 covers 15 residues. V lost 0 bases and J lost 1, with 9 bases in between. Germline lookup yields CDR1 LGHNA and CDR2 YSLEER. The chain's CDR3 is CASSQDRGFQETQYF. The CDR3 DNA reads TGCGCCAGCAGCCAAGATAGAGGGTTCCAAGAGACCCAGTACTTC.

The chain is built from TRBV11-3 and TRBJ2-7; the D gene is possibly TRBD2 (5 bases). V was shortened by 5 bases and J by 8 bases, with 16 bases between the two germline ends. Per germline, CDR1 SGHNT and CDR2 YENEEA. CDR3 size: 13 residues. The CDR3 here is CASSPYSGRQQYF. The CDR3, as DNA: TGTGCCAGCAGCCCCTACAGCGGACGACAGCAGTACTTC.

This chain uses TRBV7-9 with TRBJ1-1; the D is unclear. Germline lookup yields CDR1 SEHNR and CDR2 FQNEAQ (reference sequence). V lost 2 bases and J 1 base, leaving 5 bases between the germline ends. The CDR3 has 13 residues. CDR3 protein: CASSLSWNTEAFF. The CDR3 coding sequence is TGTGCCAGCAGCTTAAGTTGGAACACTGAAGCTTTCTTT.

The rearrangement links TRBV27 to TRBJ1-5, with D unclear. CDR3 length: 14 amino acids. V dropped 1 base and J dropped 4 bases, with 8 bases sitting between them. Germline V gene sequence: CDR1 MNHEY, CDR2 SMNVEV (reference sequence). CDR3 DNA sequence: TGTGCCAGCAGTTTATACCCCTCTAATCAGCCCCAGCATTTT. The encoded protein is CASSLYPSNQPQHF.

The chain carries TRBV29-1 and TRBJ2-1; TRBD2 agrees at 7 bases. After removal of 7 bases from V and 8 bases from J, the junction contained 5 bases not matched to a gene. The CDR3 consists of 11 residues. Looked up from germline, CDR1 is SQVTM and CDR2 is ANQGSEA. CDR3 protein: CSEASGYEQFF. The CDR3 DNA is TGCAGCGAGGCTAGCGGCTATGAGCAGTTCTTC.

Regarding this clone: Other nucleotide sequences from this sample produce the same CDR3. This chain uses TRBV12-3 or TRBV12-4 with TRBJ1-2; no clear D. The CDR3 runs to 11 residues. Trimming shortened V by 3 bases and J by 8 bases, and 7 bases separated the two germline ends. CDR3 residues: CASSFGDGYTF. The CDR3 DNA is TGTGCCAGCAGTTTTGGTGACGGCTACACCTTC.

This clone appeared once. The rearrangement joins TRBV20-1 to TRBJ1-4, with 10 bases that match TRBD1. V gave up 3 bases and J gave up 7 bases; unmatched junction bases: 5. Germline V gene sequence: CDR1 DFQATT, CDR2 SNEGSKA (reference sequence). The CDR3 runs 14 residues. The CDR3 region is CSASGTGVGEKLFF. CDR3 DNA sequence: TGCAGTGCTAGTGGGACAGGGGTTGGTGAAAAACTGTTTTTT.

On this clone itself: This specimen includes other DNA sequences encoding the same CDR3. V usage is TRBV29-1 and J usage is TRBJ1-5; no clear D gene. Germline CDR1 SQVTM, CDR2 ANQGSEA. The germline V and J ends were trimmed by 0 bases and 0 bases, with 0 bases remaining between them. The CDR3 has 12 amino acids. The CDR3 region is CSVEDSNQPQHF. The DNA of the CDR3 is TGCAGCGTTGAAGATAGCAATCAGCCCCAGCATTTT.

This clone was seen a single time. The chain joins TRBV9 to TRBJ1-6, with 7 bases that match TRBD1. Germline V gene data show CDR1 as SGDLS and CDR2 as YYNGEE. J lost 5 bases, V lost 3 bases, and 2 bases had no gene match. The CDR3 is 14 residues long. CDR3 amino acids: CASSDRGHNSPLHF. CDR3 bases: TGTGCCAGCAGCGACAGGGGTCATAATTCACCCCTCCACTTT.

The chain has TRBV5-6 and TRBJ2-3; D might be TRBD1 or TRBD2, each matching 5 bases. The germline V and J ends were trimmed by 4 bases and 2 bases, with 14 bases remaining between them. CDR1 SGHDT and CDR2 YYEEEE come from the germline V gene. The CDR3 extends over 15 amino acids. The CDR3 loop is CASSARDGFTDTQYF. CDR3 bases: TGTGCCAGCAGCGCCCGGGACGGGTTCACAGATACGCAGTATTTT.

In DNA, the CDR3 is TGTGCCAGCAGTGAACAGGGGGCTGGGGCCAACGTCCTGACTTTC. This sequence encodes CASSEQGAGANVLTF. The chain couples TRBV2 to TRBJ2-6, with TRBD1 matching over 7 bases. This CDR3 has 15 residues. Losses at the gene ends were 2 bases for V and 2 bases for J; bases not matched to a gene: 0. CDR1 and CDR2 from the germline V gene are SNHLY and FYNNEI.

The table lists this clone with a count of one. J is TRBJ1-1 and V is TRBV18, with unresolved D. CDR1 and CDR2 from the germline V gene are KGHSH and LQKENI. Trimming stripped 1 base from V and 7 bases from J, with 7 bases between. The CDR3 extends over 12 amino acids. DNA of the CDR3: TGTGCCAGCTCACCACGTCCCAGTGAAGCTTTCTTT. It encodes CASSPRPSEAFF.

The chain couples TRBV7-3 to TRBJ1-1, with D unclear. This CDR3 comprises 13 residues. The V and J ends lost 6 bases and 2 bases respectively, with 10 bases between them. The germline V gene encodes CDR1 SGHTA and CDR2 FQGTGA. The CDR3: CASSPSGNTEAFF. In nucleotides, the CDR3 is TGTGCCAGCAGTCCCTCAGGAAACACTGAAGCTTTCTTT.

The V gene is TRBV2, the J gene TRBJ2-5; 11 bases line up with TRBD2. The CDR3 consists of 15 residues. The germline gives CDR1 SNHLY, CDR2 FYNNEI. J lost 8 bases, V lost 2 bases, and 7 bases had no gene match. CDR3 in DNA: TGTGCCAGCAGTGAAAATAGCGGGGGGGCCGTCACCCAGTACTTC. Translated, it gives CASSENSGGAVTQYF.

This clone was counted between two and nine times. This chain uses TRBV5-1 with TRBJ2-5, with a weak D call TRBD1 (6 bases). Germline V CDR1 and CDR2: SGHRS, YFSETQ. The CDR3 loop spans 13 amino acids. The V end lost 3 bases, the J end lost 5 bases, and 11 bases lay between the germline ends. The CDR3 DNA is TGCGCCAGCAGCTCAGGGGCCGGGGAGACCCAGTACTTC. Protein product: CASSSGAGETQYF.

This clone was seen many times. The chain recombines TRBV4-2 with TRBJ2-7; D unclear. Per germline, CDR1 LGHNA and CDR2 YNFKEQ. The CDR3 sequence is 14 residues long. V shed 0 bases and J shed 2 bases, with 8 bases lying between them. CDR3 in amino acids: CASSQEFTPYEQYF. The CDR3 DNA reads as TGTGCCAGCAGCCAAGAATTTACCCCCTACGAGCAGTACTTC.

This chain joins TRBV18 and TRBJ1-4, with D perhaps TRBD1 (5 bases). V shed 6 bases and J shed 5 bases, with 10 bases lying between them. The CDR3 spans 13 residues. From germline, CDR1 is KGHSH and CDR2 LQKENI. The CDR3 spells CASSGGPNEKLFF. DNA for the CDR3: TGTGCCAGCTCTGGGGGACCCAATGAAAAACTGTTTTTT.